A selection of T cell receptor beta chains follows, all from one sample in a study of T cells after yellow fever vaccination. TCRdb itself ran the 5' RACE reads through MiXCR, one entry per CDR3 protein. The data contain 120,000 to 150,000 distinct CDR3 sequences, 7% to 9% of them singletons. This material consisted of CD4+ T cells sorted from PBMCs, taken 5 days after the yellow fever booster vaccination. These receptor sequences come from a man in his thirties or forties who received the YFV17D yellow fever vaccine. CDR3s include the opening cysteine and the closing phenylalanine or tryptophan. The D gene is left open where the match is weak. Some rows mark clone size as missing; the rest say once, few, many or name a class of expanded clone.

TRBV10-3,many,TRBJ2-7,NA,CAISESGAGIEQYF,TGTGCCATCAGTGAGTCAGGGGCAGGGATCGAGCAGTACTTC
TRBV3-1,NA,TRBJ1-5,NA,CATSPTATSNQPQHF,TGTGCCACCAGCCCGACAGCTACCAGCAATCAGCCCCAGCATTTT
TRBV20-1,many,TRBJ2-1,TRBD1,CSAPSHRGLSYNEQFF,TGCAGTGCTCCTTCCCACAGGGGCCTCTCCTACAATGAGCAGTTCTTC
TRBV3-1,many,TRBJ2-1,NA,CASSQEIAYEQFF,TGTGCCAGCAGCCAAGAAATAGCCTATGAGCAGTTCTTC
TRBV24-1,NA,TRBJ2-1,NA,CATSDPPTGNEQFF,TGTGCCACCAGTGATCCCCCGACGGGAAATGAGCAGTTCTTC
TRBV18,many,TRBJ2-2,NA,CASSPPNRNTGELFF,TGTGCCAGCTCACCACCAAACAGGAACACCGGGGAGCTGTTTTTT
TRBV7-2,many,TRBJ2-1,NA,CASSLQTGYEQFF,TGTGCCAGCAGCTTACAAACAGGCTATGAGCAGTTCTTC
TRBV20-1,NA,TRBJ2-7,NA,CCARDRQRSGSYEQYF,TGCTGTGCTAGAGATCGACAAAGGTCGGGGTCCTACGAGCAGTACTTC
TRBV20-1,NA,TRBJ2-7,NA,CSVDPQGSYEQYF,TGCAGTGTTGACCCCCAGGGGTCCTACGAGCAGTACTTC
TRBV19,few,TRBJ2-1,TRBD2,CASQRGYNEQFF,TGTGCCAGTCAGCGGGGGTACAATGAGCAGTTCTTC
TRBV6-1,many,TRBJ2-5,NA,CASSLQGRETQYF,TGTGCCAGCAGCCTTCAGGGGCGGGAGACCCAGTACTTC
TRBV10-3,NA,TRBJ2-5,NA,CAISGSEETQYF,TGTGCCATCAGTGGGTCGGAAGAGACCCAGTACTTC
TRBV5-1,many,TRBJ2-3,NA,CASSSETGYLTDTQYF,TGCGCCAGCAGCTCGGAGACAGGATACCTCACAGATACGCAGTATTTT
TRBV5-1,many,TRBJ2-3,NA,CASSLTPGIDTQYF,TGCGCCAGCAGCTTGACCCCGGGGATAGATACGCAGTATTTT
TRBV19,many,TRBJ2-1,NA,CASSGTLYNEQFF,TGTGCCAGTAGTGGGACCCTATACAATGAGCAGTTCTTC
TRBV7-2,many,TRBJ2-5,NA,CASSLEVQWETQYF,TGTGCCAGCAGCTTAGAGGTCCAGTGGGAGACCCAGTACTTC
TRBV7-2,many,TRBJ2-1,TRBD2,CASSLGASGYNEQFF,TGTGCCAGCAGCTTAGGTGCTAGCGGTTACAATGAGCAGTTCTTC
TRBV11-2,many,TRBJ2-3,NA,CASREESSTDTQYF,TGTGCCAGCCGGGAAGAATCTAGCACAGATACGCAGTATTTT
TRBV18,NA,TRBJ2-7,NA,CASSPPERTTQQYF,TGTGCCAGCTCACCACCCGAAAGGACTACGCAGCAGTACTTC
TRBV20-1,many,TRBJ2-1,NA,CSALVGSYNEQFF,TGCAGTGCCCTCGTCGGCTCGTACAATGAGCAGTTCTTC
TRBV20-1,many,TRBJ2-5,NA,CSARVGTLQETQYF,TGCAGTGCTAGAGTAGGGACGTTACAAGAGACCCAGTACTTC
TRBV20-1,NA,TRBJ2-1,TRBD2,CSAIAPGLALRDEQFF,TGCAGTGCTATCGCCCCGGGACTAGCCCTTCGAGACGAGCAGTTCTTC
TRBV6-2/TRBV6-3,NA,TRBJ2-5,TRBD2,CASSTITGTSGSGGQETQYF,TGTGCCAGCAGTACCATCACCGGGACTAGCGGGAGCGGGGGTCAAGAGACCCAGTACTTC
TRBV20-1,many,TRBJ1-1,NA,CSARDSRNGEAFF,TGCAGTGCTAGAGACTCCCGGAATGGTGAAGCTTTCTTT
TRBV4-3,NA,TRBJ2-2,TRBD1,CASTPKGDRGEIRGAVF,TGCGCCAGCACCCCGAAAGGAGACAGGGGGGAGATTAGGGGAGCTGTTTTT
TRBV12-3/TRBV12-4,many,TRBJ1-5,NA,CASRPDGPNQPQHF,TGTGCCAGCAGGCCGGACGGACCCAATCAGCCCCAGCATTTT
TRBV7-9,many,TRBJ2-5,NA,CASSLGPGRETQYF,TGTGCCAGCAGCTTAGGCCCGGGCAGAGAGACCCAGTACTTC
TRBV6-5,many,TRBJ2-7,TRBD1,CASTAGWTGGLEQYF,TGTGCCAGCACCGCCGGGTGGACAGGGGGCCTCGAGCAGTACTTC
TRBV7-2,NA,TRBJ2-5,NA,CASSSGGAGYFETQYF,TGTGCCAGCAGCAGTGGAGGGGCGGGATATTTTGAGACCCAGTACTTC
TRBV3-1,many,TRBJ2-1,NA,CASSQGVAGNYNEQFF,TGTGCCAGCAGCCAAGGGGTGGCGGGAAACTACAATGAGCAGTTCTTC
TRBV9,many,TRBJ2-7,NA,CASSVGPPGTYYEQYF,TGTGCCAGCAGCGTAGGTCCCCCCGGGACGTACTACGAGCAGTACTTC
TRBV15,many,TRBJ1-6,NA,CATRSGVRNSPLHF,TGTGCCACCAGATCGGGTGTACGCAATTCACCCCTCCACTTT
TRBV20-1,many,TRBJ2-5,TRBD1,CSAITGTVGSLETQYF,TGCAGTGCTATAACCGGGACAGTGGGTTCGTTGGAGACCCAGTACTTC
TRBV5-1,many,TRBJ2-3,NA,CASSRGASTDTQYF,TGCGCCAGCAGCAGAGGGGCTAGCACAGATACGCAGTATTTT
TRBV3-1,many,TRBJ2-2,NA,CASIGDTGELFF,TGTGCCAGCATAGGGGACACCGGGGAGCTGTTTTTT
TRBV28,NA,TRBJ2-6,NA,CATLQLSGANVLTF,TGTGCCACCCTCCAACTCTCTGGGGCCAACGTCCTGACTTTC
TRBV9,many,TRBJ2-1,NA,CASSPRGDSYNEQFF,TGTGCCAGCAGCCCCAGGGGGGACAGTTACAATGAGCAGTTCTTC
TRBV11-3,many,TRBJ2-1,NA,CASSLEGIEQFF,TGTGCCAGCAGCTTAGAGGGTATTGAGCAGTTCTTC
TRBV7-3,many,TRBJ2-3,TRBD2,CASSSGRETDTQYF,TGTGCCAGCAGCTCCGGGAGGGAGACAGATACGCAGTATTTT
TRBV28,many,TRBJ2-1,NA,CASSLQRLIPNEQFF,TGTGCCAGCAGTTTACAGCGGTTAATCCCCAATGAGCAGTTCTTC
TRBV2,many,TRBJ2-1,TRBD2,CASSAASGRAGYNEQFF,TGTGCCAGCAGTGCCGCTAGCGGGAGGGCCGGCTACAATGAGCAGTTCTTC
TRBV4-1,NA,TRBJ2-7,NA,CASSQDTRLDYEQYF,TGCGCCAGCAGCCAAGATACGAGACTAGACTACGAGCAGTACTTC
TRBV7-2,many,TRBJ2-1,TRBD2,CASRKRDSYNEQFF,TGTGCCAGCAGAAAGCGGGACTCCTACAATGAGCAGTTCTTC